What follows are 15 T cell receptor beta chains derived from one specimen sequenced in a study of cytomegalovirus exposure and HLA in healthy donors. With 60 Vbeta and 13 Jbeta primers, the PCR was carried out. The table came from immunoSEQ multiplex PCR; TCRdb's copy has only in-frame clones and leaves some out. The data show 65,000 to 85,000 clones, 70% to 90% seen once. Sequencing was carried out using PBMCs. Receptors originate from a woman aged 25 to 39 in good health and CMV-seronegative.

The chain joins TRBV9 to TRBJ2-1; tentatively, D is TRBD2 (7 bases). V lost 4 bases and J 10 bases, leaving 15 bases between the germline ends. The CDR3 has 13 amino acids. Germline V lookup: CDR1 SGDLS, CDR2 YYNGEE. The CDR3: CASSPSGEGEQFF. For the CDR3, the DNA is TGTGCCAGCAGCCCCTCAGGGGAGGGAGAGCAGTTCTTC.

In its sample, this clone was seen a few times. The chain uses TRBV5-6 and TRBJ2-2; D gene unclear. The length of the CDR3 is 12 residues. Germline lookup yields CDR1 SGHDT and CDR2 YYEEEE. With 2 bases removed from V and 7 bases from J, the gap between germline ends came to 6 bases. As DNA, the CDR3 is TGTGCCAGCAGCTTTCCGGTCGGGGAGCTGTTTTTT. Protein sequence: CASSFPVGELFF.

In this sample, this clone turned up once. This chain uses TRBV28 with TRBJ2-7, with TRBD2 as a possible D gene (5 bases). The germline CDR1 and CDR2 sequences are MDHEN and SYDVKM. The CDR3 runs 15 residues. Trimming stripped 5 bases from V and 2 bases from J, with 16 bases between. CDR3 DNA sequence: TGTGCCAGCAGTCCCCTAGCAGGACTCACCTACGAGCAGTACTTC. Translated, it gives CASSPLAGLTYEQYF.

This clone was detected only a few times. This chain joins TRBV5-6 and TRBJ2-1; D is ambiguous. V lost 1 base, J lost 4 bases, and 9 bases lay in between. This CDR3 contains 14 residues. Germline V gene sequence: CDR1 SGHDT, CDR2 YYEEEE. CDR3 in amino acids: CASSLSARYNEQFF. The CDR3 DNA reads as TGTGCCAGCAGCTTGAGTGCTCGGTACAATGAGCAGTTCTTC.

The chain has TRBV9 and TRBJ2-5, with D possibly matching TRBD1 (6 bases). Germline V gene sequence: CDR1 SGDLS, CDR2 YYNGEE. The CDR3 extends over 16 amino acids. Trimming stripped 4 bases from V and 5 bases from J, with 21 bases between. The DNA of the CDR3 is TGTGCCAGCAGCACCCGACAGGAGAGTTTCAGGGAGACCCAGTACTTC. Encoded protein: CASSTRQESFRETQYF.

The CDR3 here is CASSSEGQGYHEQYF. The CDR3 bases are TGTGCCAGCAGCTCAGAGGGACAGGGGTACCACGAGCAGTACTTC. This chain joins TRBV7-6 and TRBJ2-7; 10 bases agree with TRBD1. V was clipped by 4 bases and J by 5 bases; unmatched bases: 8. Germline V lookup: CDR1 SGHVS, CDR2 FNYEAQ. The CDR3 spans 15 residues.

The chain couples TRBV28 to TRBJ1-3; possibly TRBD1 for D (6 bases). The CDR3 contains 16 residues. The germline V gene has CDR1 MDHEN and CDR2 SYDVKM. Deletions cut 6 bases from V and 3 bases from J, with 18 bases between. The CDR3 DNA reads as TGTGCCAGCAGAGTGTCAGGGGAAGGAAGTGGAAACACCATATATTTT. It translates to CASRVSGEGSGNTIYF. The full variable domain, in which reference TRBV28 and TRBJ1-3 provide the parts outside the CDR3, is DVKVTQSSRYLVKRTGEKVFLECVQDMDHENMFWYRQDPGLGLRLIYFSYDVKMKEKGDIPEGYSVSREKKERFSLILESASTNQTSMYLCASRVSGEGSGNTIYFGEGSWLTVV.

The rearrangement joins TRBV10-2 to TRBJ2-1; 11 bases are a match to TRBD1. CDR1 WSHSY and CDR2 SAAADI come from the germline V gene. V lost 5 bases to trimming and J lost 8 bases; unmatched junction nucleotides: 8. CDR3 length: 15 amino acids. CDR3 amino acids: CASSTGQGAAYEQFF. Written as DNA, the CDR3 is TGCGCCAGCAGTACCGGACAGGGGGCGGCCTATGAGCAGTTCTTC.

This chain joins TRBV7-9 and TRBJ2-7; 9 bases map to TRBD1. Germline assignment: CDR1 SEHNR and CDR2 FQNEAQ (reference sequence). The CDR3 spans 16 residues. The ends lost 5 bases at V and 4 bases at J; junction bases unmatched: 12. In DNA, the CDR3 is TGTGCCAGCAGCCAGTCGGCCGGGACAGGGAGGTACGAGCAGTACTTC. It translates to CASSQSAGTGRYEQYF. The full variable domain, completed using reference TRBV7-9 and TRBJ2-7, is DTGVSQNPRHKITKRGQNVTFRCDPISEHNRLYWYRQTLGQGPEFLTYFQNEAQLEKSRLLSDRFSAERPKGSFSTLEIQRTEQGDSAMYLCASSQSAGTGRYEQYFGPGTRLTVT.

The V and J genes are TRBV10-1 and TRBJ1-1; 11 nucleotides match TRBD1. V dropped 4 bases and J dropped 3; count of bases not matched to a gene: 1. This CDR3 is built from 14 residues. From germline, CDR1 is WNHNN and CDR2 SYGVQD (reference sequence). This CDR3 is CASSGGQGDTEAFF. DNA of the CDR3: TGCGCCAGCAGTGGGGGACAGGGGGACACTGAAGCTTTCTTT.

This chain joins TRBV7-2 and TRBJ2-5, with 14 positions matching TRBD2. The CDR3 sequence is 16 residues long. The germline CDR1 and CDR2 sequences are SGHTA and FQGNSA. With V trimmed by 1 base and J by 4 bases, 2 bases remained unmatched. The CDR3 region is CASSLVTSGRGETQYF. CDR3 in DNA: TGTGCCAGCAGCTTAGTGACTAGCGGGAGGGGAGAGACCCAGTACTTC.

This clone has a handful of counts. This rearrangement joins TRBV6-1 to TRBJ1-4; the match to TRBD1 covers 9 bases. The CDR3 runs to 14 residues. The junction had 5 bases not matched to a gene; V was cut back by 6 bases and J by 6 bases. The germline V gene encodes CDR1 MNHNS and CDR2 SASEGT. The CDR3 DNA sequence: TGTGCCAGCAGGAGTGACAGGGGGGATGAAAAACTGTTTTTT. Residues: CASRSDRGDEKLFF.

The rearrangement uses TRBV5-1 and TRBJ2-2; 9 bases are shared with TRBD1. CDR3 size: 16 residues. Trimming cost V 1 base and J 6 bases; bases outside gene matches: 7. Germline-derived CDR1 and CDR2 are SGHRS and YFSETQ. The CDR3 reads CASSLSGQGLAGELFF. The CDR3 nucleotides read TGCGCCAGCAGCTTGAGTGGACAGGGGCTTGCCGGGGAGCTGTTTTTT.

The chain couples TRBV6-6 to TRBJ2-7; 11 bases are a match to TRBD1. Germline CDR1 is MNHNY and CDR2 is SVGAGI (reference sequence). CDR3 length equals 16 residues. V shed 6 bases and J 3 bases; nucleotides not matched to a gene: 10. In DNA form, the CDR3 reads TGTGCCAGCAGCCTCTCGGGGGACAGGGGGAGCTACGAGCAGTACTTC. It encodes CASSLSGDRGSYEQYF.

This clone has just one count. The chain joins TRBV28 to TRBJ1-4; weak D call: TRBD1 (6 bases). Trimming left V 4 bases short and J 5 bases short, with 11 bases between. The CDR3 runs to 14 residues. CDR1 is MDHEN, CDR2 SYDVKM, per germline. This CDR3 is CASSSGQQNEKLFF. The CDR3 nucleotides are TGTGCCAGCAGTTCCGGACAGCAAAATGAAAAACTGTTTTTT.